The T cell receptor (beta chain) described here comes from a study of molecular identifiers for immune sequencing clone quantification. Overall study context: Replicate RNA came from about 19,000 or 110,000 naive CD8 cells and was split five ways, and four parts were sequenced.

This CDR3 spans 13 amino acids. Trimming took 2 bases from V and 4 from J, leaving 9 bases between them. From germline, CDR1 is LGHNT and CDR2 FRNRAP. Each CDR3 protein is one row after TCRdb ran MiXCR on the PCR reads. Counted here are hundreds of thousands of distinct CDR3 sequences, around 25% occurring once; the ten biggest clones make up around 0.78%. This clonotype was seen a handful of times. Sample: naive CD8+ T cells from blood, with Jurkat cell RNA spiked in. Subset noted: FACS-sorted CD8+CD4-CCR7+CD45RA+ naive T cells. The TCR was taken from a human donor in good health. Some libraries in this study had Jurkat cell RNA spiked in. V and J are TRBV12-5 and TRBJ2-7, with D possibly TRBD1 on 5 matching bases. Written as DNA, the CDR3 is TGTGCTAGTGGTTTGTCAGGGATATACGAGCAGTACTTC. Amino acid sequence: CASGLSGIYEQYF.